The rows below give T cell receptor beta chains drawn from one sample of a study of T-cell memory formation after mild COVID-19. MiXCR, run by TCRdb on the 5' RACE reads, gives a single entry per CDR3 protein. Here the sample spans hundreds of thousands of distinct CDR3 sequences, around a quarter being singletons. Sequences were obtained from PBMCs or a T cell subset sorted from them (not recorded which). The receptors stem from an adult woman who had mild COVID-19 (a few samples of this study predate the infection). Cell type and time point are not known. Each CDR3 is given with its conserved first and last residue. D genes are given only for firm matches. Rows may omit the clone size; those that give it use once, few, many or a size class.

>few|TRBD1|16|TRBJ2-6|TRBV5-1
CASSPGQVSGANVLTF
TGCGCCAGCAGCCCGGGACAGGTCTCTGGGGCCAACGTCCTGACTTTC
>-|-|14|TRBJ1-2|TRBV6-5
CASSQGDTRRGYTF
TGTGCCAGCAGTCAAGGGGACACCAGGAGGGGCTACACCTTC
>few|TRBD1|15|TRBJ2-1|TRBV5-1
CASSADRGNYNEQFF
TGCGCCAGCAGCGCGGACAGGGGTAACTACAATGAGCAGTTCTTC
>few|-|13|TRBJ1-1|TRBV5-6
CASNPMGQYEAFF
TGTGCCAGCAACCCCATGGGACAATATGAAGCTTTCTTT
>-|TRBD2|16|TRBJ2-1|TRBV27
CASSPWTSGRRNEQFF
TGTGCCAGCAGTCCCTGGACTAGCGGGAGAAGAAATGAGCAGTTCTTC
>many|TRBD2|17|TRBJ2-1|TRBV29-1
CSVVGTSGRVSYNEQFF
TGCAGCGTTGTCGGGACTAGCGGGCGAGTCTCCTACAATGAGCAGTTCTTC
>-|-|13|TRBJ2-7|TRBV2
CASSAGQLYEQYF
TGTGCCAGCAGCGCCGGACAACTCTACGAGCAGTACTTC
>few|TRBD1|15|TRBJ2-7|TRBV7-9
CASSPRDRVVDEQYF
TGTGCCAGCAGCCCCCGGGACAGGGTGGTCGACGAGCAGTACTTC
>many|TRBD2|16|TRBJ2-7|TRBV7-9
CASSLRLAGGTYEQYF
TGTGCCAGCAGCTTAAGACTAGCGGGAGGGACCTACGAGCAGTACTTC
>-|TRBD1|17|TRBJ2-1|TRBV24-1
CATSDFSGTGTYNEQFF
TGTGCCACCAGTGACTTTTCCGGGACAGGGACCTACAATGAGCAGTTCTTC
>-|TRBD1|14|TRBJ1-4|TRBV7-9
CASGTGAPNEKLFF
TGTGCCAGCGGCACAGGGGCTCCTAATGAAAAACTGTTTTTT
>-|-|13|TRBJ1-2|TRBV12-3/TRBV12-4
CASSLGGPGGYTF
TGTGCCAGCAGTTTAGGGGGTCCGGGAGGCTACACCTTC
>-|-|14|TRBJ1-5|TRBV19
CASSRFGSNQPQHF
TGTGCCAGTAGTAGGTTTGGTAGCAATCAGCCCCAGCATTTT
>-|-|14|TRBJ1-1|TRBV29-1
CSVEDTGTRTEAFF
TGCAGCGTTGAAGATACGGGGACGAGGACTGAAGCTTTCTTT
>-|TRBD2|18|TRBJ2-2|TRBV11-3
CASSLSGTSGTYTGELFF
TGTGCCAGCAGCTTATCCGGGACTAGCGGTACTTACACCGGGGAGCTGTTTTTT
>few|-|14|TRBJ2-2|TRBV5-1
CASSFGDTAGELFF
TGCGCCAGCAGCTTCGGTGACACCGCCGGGGAGCTGTTTTTT
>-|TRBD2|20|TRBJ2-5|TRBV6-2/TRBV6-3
CASSHDYTSGLAEIQETQYF
TGTGCCAGCAGTCACGATTATACTTCGGGACTAGCGGAAATCCAAGAGACCCAGTACTTC
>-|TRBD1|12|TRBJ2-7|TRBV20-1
CSATDRDHEQYF
TGCAGTGCTACCGACAGGGACCACGAGCAGTACTTC
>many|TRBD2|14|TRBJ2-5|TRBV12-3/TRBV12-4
CASSWAGGEETQYF
TGTGCCAGCAGTTGGGCGGGGGGCGAAGAGACCCAGTACTTC
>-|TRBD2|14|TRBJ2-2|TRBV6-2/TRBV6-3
CASSFGLGPGELFF
TGTGCCAGCAGTTTTGGACTAGGTCCCGGGGAGCTGTTTTTT
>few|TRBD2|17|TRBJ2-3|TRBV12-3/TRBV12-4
CASSFNPSGRTTDTQYF
TGTGCCAGCAGTTTTAACCCTAGCGGGAGGACCACAGATACGCAGTATTTT
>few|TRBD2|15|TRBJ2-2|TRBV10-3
CAISDGGANTGELFF
TGTGCCATCAGTGATGGGGGGGCGAACACCGGGGAGCTGTTTTTT
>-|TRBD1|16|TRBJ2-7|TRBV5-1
CASSLGTGGPTYEQYF
TGCGCCAGCAGCTTGGGGACAGGGGGTCCTACCTACGAGCAGTACTTC
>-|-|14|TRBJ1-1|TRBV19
CASSIGRGGTEAFF
TGTGCCAGTAGTATAGGGCGAGGGGGCACTGAAGCTTTCTTT
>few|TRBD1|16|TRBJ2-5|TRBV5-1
CASSTRDRGGQETQYF
TGCGCCAGCAGCACCCGGGACAGGGGGGGCCAAGAGACCCAGTACTTC
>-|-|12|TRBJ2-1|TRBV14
CASSQDYDEQFF
TGTGCCAGCAGCCAAGATTATGATGAGCAGTTCTTC
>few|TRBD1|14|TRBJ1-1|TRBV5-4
CASSLQGRDTEAFF
TGTGCCAGCAGCTTACAGGGGAGGGACACTGAAGCTTTCTTT
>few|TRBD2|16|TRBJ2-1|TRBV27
CASSPAGRETYNEQFF
TGTGCCAGCAGCCCGGCGGGGCGGGAGACCTACAATGAGCAGTTCTTC
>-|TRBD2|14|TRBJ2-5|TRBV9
CASSETSGGETQYF
TGTGCCAGCAGCGAAACTAGCGGGGGGGAGACCCAGTACTTC
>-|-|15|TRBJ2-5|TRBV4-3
CASSQEGRVGETQYF
TGCGCCAGCAGCCAAGAAGGCAGGGTCGGCGAGACCCAGTACTTC
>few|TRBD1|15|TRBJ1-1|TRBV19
CASSGRQGALAEAFF
TGTGCCAGTAGTGGCAGACAGGGGGCGCTGGCTGAAGCTTTCTTT
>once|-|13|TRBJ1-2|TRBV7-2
CASSLEQRYGYTF
TGTGCCAGCAGCTTAGAACAGCGCTATGGCTACACCTTC
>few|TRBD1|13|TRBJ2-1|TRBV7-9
CASSSTGGNEHFF
TGTGCCAGCAGCTCTACAGGGGGGAATGAGCACTTCTTC
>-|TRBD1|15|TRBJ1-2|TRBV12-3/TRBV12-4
CASSLAEQGDYGYTF
TGTGCCAGCAGTTTAGCGGAACAGGGGGACTATGGCTACACCTTC
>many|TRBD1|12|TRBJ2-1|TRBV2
CASSRQGTEQFF
TGTGCCAGCAGTCGACAGGGGACTGAGCAGTTCTTC
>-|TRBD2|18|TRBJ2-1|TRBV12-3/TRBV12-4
CASSLQGLAGSSYNEQFF
TGTGCCAGCAGTCTCCAGGGACTAGCGGGGAGCTCCTACAATGAGCAGTTCTTC
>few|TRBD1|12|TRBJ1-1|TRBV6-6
CASSSDRGVGLF
TGTGCCAGCAGTTCCGACAGGGGAGTAGGGCTCTTT
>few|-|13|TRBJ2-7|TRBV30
CAWARTLASEQYF
TGTGCCTGGGCAAGGACGCTTGCAAGCGAGCAGTACTTC
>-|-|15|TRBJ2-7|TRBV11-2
CASSLAGSAGYEQYF
TGTGCCAGCAGCTTAGCGGGATCTGCGGGATACGAGCAGTACTTC
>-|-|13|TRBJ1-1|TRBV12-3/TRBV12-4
CASRPGTREEAFF
TGTGCCAGCAGACCCGGGACACGCGAAGAAGCTTTCTTT
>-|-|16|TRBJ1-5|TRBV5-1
CASREGGANSNQPQHF
TGCGCCAGCAGGGAGGGGGGGGCAAATAGCAATCAGCCCCAGCATTTT
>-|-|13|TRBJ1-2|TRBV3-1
CASSLDRSKGYTF
TGTGCCAGCAGCCTTGACAGATCGAAAGGCTACACCTTC
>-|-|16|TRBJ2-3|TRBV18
CASSPNRMTPFNTQYF
TGTGCCAGCTCACCTAACAGGATGACCCCATTCAATACGCAGTATTTT
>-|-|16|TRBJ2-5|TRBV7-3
CASSLTIAGWADSEYF
TGTGCCAGCAGCTTAACGATTGCGGGCTGGGCGGACTCTGAGTACTTC
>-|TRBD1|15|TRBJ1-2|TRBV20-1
CSARDSPTGMDGYTF
TGCAGTGCTAGAGATTCCCCGACAGGGATGGATGGCTACACCTTC